This entry concerns a single TCR beta chain. Antigen: not known. TCRdb processed the reads anew with MiXCR; each CDR3 protein has one entry. The top ten clones hold roughly 27% of a sample with around 190,000 distinct CDR3 sequences, roughly 14% of them seen once. This entry belongs to a study of T cell repertoires in cytomegalovirus infection. The wider study: Public TCR beta signatures provided an indication of both CMV infection and a matching HLA type.

Points from the study as a whole: The study identified carriers of CMV plus the relevant HLA from cumulative public TCR beta family frequency. CMV-specific HLA-C-restricted TCR beta clonotypes dominated the ex vivo response.

The source of this sequence is a human donor in good health (CMV status not recorded). Some clones in this sample may be carry-over from other donors' samples. Sequenced material: PBMCs.

Here the CDR3 reads CASRGGGFISYEQYF. In DNA form, the CDR3 reads TGTGCCAGCAGGGGAGGGGGGTTTATCTCCTACGAGCAGTACTTC. V and J are TRBV6-5 and TRBJ2-7, with a possible D match to TRBD2 (7 bases). Trimming removed 6 bases from V and 0 bases from J, with 15 bases in between. Germline V gene lookup returns CDR1 MNHEY and CDR2 SVGAGI. The CDR3 totals 15 residues.